What follows are 6 T cell receptor beta chains derived from one specimen sequenced in a study of T cells in women clearing cervical HPV infection. Profiled with immunoSEQ multiplex PCR; TCRdb holds only in-frame clones, not every one. This sample's table has some 32,000 clones. Sequenced material: blood buffy coat. Source of these receptors: a woman between 18 and 70 years old with a cervical HPV16 infection that either progressed to CIN3+ or cleared (not recorded which).

On this clone: The read halts 3 residues ahead of the CDR3 end, with the missing end drawn from the germline J gene. The chain joins TRBV19 to TRBJ1-4; TRBD1 is a possible D gene (5 bases). Between the trimmed V and J ends, which lost 2 bases and 7 bases, there was a span of 17 bases. The CDR3 sequence is 16 residues long. Germline CDR1 LNHDA, CDR2 SQIVND (reference sequence). The CDR3 spells CASSIHAGLPGEKLFF. Incomplete CDR3 DNA: TGTGCCAGTAGTATACACGCGGGACTACCTGGTGAAAAA.

To note about this clone: The read halts 3 residues ahead of the CDR3 end, with the missing end drawn from the germline J gene. The chain employs TRBV7-2 and TRBJ1-2; D is undetermined. Trimming removed 1 base at V and 5 bases at J, with 11 bases between. The CDR3 runs to 14 residues. Germline V gene sequence: CDR1 SGHTA, CDR2 FQGNSA. The sequenced CDR3 bases are TGTGCCAGCAGCTTAGGCCGCCTCGGGTATGGC. Protein: CASSLGRLGYG. In full, the CDR3 reads CASSLGRLGYGYTF.

As for this clone: Read coverage stops 3 residues before the CDR3 terminus; the germline J gene supplies the remainder. The chain links TRBV29-1 to TRBJ2-5; D is ambiguous. The length of the CDR3 is 14 residues. V lost 6 bases to trimming and J lost 1 base, with 15 bases between them. The germline V gene encodes CDR1 SQVTM and CDR2 ANQGSEA. Partial CDR3 DNA: TGCAGCGTAAAAACTTCACCGGGCCAAGAGACC. Translated: CSVKTSPGQET. The full-length CDR3 reads as CSVKTSPGQETQYF.

The CDR3 is CASIGQGAGSTDAFF. The part of the CDR3 DNA that was read is TGTGCCAGCATCGGGCAGGGGGCAGGAAGCACAGAC. The V and J genes are TRBV2 and TRBJ1-1; 8 bases match TRBD1. The CDR3 end lies 3 residues beyond the end of the read and is filled in from the germline J gene. CDR1 is SNHLY and CDR2 is FYNNEI in the germline V gene. This CDR3 region has 15 residues.

A remark on this clone: The CDR3 end lies 3 residues beyond the end of the read and is filled in from the germline J gene. This chain joins TRBV20-1 and TRBJ1-5, with D possibly matching TRBD1 (5 bases). CDR1 is DFQATT, CDR2 SNEGSKA, per germline (reference sequence). This CDR3 contains 15 residues. V was pared by 5 bases and J by 5 bases, with 19 bases between. The sequenced part of the CDR3 DNA is TGCAGTGCTGCCCCCCCGCAGGGAAAGCATCAGCCC. It codes for CSAAPPQGKHQP. The entire CDR3 is CSAAPPQGKHQPQHF.

For this clone: The CDR3 goes on 3 residues after the read ends, and that part is filled in from the germline J gene. The chain links TRBV7-2 to TRBJ2-3; 7 bases fit TRBD2. The V gene's germline CDR1 is SGHTA and CDR2 FQGNSA. The CDR3 is 15 amino acids. J was trimmed by 2 bases and V by 0 bases; bases with no gene match: 2. The sequenced part of the CDR3 DNA is TGTGCCAGCAGCTTAGCCGGGGGGTACACAGATACG. Translated: CASSLAGGYTDT. The entire CDR3 protein reads CASSLAGGYTDTQYF.